These 23 T cell receptor beta chains came from one sample sequenced in a study of CD8+CD57+ T cells in acquired aplastic anemia. Individuals selected for sequencing had exhibited CD8+CD57+ cell expansion on flow cytometry. CDR3 and TCR beta VDJ profiling relied on a genomic DNA template. From the reads, TCRdb called clonotypes with MiXCR, one entry per CDR3 protein. The table lists roughly 200,000 distinct CDR3 sequences, roughly two thirds of them singletons. The sequenced sample consisted of sorted CD4+, CD8+, or CD8+CD57+ T cells (not recorded which) from PBMCs. These receptors originate from a human donor with aplastic anemia.

This clonotype was recorded once. The chain carries TRBV15 and TRBJ2-2; TRBD2 is a possible D gene (6 bases). Trimming pared 5 bases from V and 7 bases from J, leaving 14 bases between. CDR3 length equals 14 residues. Germline-derived CDR1 and CDR2 are LNHNV and YYDKDF (reference sequence). The DNA for the CDR3 is TGTGCCACCAGCTACACACGGGGGATCGGGGAGCTGTTTTTT. Its protein is CATSYTRGIGELFF.

This chain connects TRBV2 to TRBJ1-2; TRBD1 aligns across 9 bases. Germline trimming cut 11 bases from V and 1 base from J; bases unmatched to any gene: 8. This CDR3 has 14 residues. Per the germline V gene, CDR1 is SNHLY and CDR2 is FYNNEI. The CDR3 DNA reads as TGTGCCGGACGATACAGGGGGCTTAACTATGGCTACACCTTC. Translated, it gives CAGRYRGLNYGYTF.

The V gene is TRBV7-2, the J gene TRBJ2-1; TRBD1 is a possible D gene (5 bases). This CDR3 spans 15 amino acids. V shed 5 bases and J shed 0 bases, with 11 bases lying between them. The germline V gene has CDR1 SGHTA and CDR2 FQGNSA. The CDR3 spells CASSATASSYNEQFF. For the CDR3, the DNA is TGTGCCAGCAGCGCGACAGCGAGCTCCTACAATGAGCAGTTCTTC.

The gene calls are TRBV19 and TRBJ1-1, with D hard to call. V shed 3 bases and J shed 1 base, with 6 bases lying between them. The CDR3 has 13 residues. Germline CDR1 is LNHDA and CDR2 is SQIVND (reference sequence). Here the CDR3 reads CASSIVPNTEAFF. In DNA form, the CDR3 reads TGTGCCAGTAGTATTGTGCCGAACACTGAAGCTTTCTTT.

CDR3 nucleotide sequence: TGCGCCAGCAAGGGCGGGGGCCCAAATACGCAGTATTTT. Translation gives CASKGGGPNTQYF. V gene TRBV5-1 combines with J gene TRBJ2-3, with D possibly being TRBD2 (7 bases). Germline-derived CDR1 and CDR2 are SGHRS and YFSETQ. V was cut by 6 bases and J by 7 bases, with 15 bases left in between. The CDR3 totals 13 residues. Drawing the rest from reference TRBV5-1 and TRBJ2-3, the complete variable domain is KAGVTQTPRYLIKTRGQQVTLSCSPISGHRSVSWYQQTPGQGLQFLFEYFSETQRNKGNFPGRFSGRQFSNSRSEMNVSTLELGDSALYLCASKGGGPNTQYFGPGTRLTVL.

This clonotype was seen only once. This chain connects TRBV4-3 to TRBJ2-3, with D unclear. The length of the CDR3 is 16 residues. Germline CDR1 and CDR2: LGHNA and YSLEER. Trimming removed 1 base at V and 0 bases at J, with 11 bases between. The CDR3, as DNA: TGCGCCAGCAGCCAAGTCAACCTGATAAGCACAGATACGCAGTATTTT. Its protein product is CASSQVNLISTDTQYF.

This clonotype was observed a few times. The J gene is TRBJ1-1, the V gene TRBV11-2; maybe TRBD1 (6 bases). This CDR3 is built from 18 residues. V was clipped by 1 base and J by 2 bases, with 20 bases between them. CDR1 is SGHAT, CDR2 FQNNGV, per germline. The CDR3 nucleotides read TGTGCCAGCAGCTTAGTTAGACAGGCTCTCTCCCTTAACACTGAAGCTTTCTTT. It is translated as CASSLVRQALSLNTEAFF. Complete variable domain (other parts from reference TRBV11-2 and TRBJ1-1): EAGVAQSPRYKIIEKRQSVAFWCNPISGHATLYWYQQILGQGPKLLIQFQNNGVVDDSQLPKDRFSAERLKGVDSTLKIQPAKLEDSAVYLCASSLVRQALSLNTEAFFGQGTRLTVV.

On this clonotype: At one end the junction does not follow the germline gene, possibly because of a read error. The chain uses TRBV24-1 and TRBJ2-1; possibly TRBD1 for D (6 bases). In germline, CDR1 is KGHDR, CDR2 SFDVKD. The CDR3 length is 15 residues. In DNA, the CDR3 is TGTGCCACCAGTGATCCATTACAGGGTTACAAGGAGCAGTTCTTC. Residues: CATSDPLQGYKEQFF.

The chain uses TRBV10-2 and TRBJ2-5; 11 bases fit TRBD2. V lost 3 bases and J lost 5; bases outside the gene matches: 8. The CDR3 spans 16 residues. Germline V gene data show CDR1 as WSHSY and CDR2 as SAAADI. This CDR3 is CASSDWPSGGRETQYF. CDR3 bases: TGCGCCAGCAGTGATTGGCCTAGCGGGGGGCGGGAGACCCAGTACTTC.

This clonotype was found many times. DNA for the CDR3: TGTGCCAGCAGTTACCCCTACCCTCCCGCTTCACCCCTCCACTTT. Protein: CASSYPYPPASPLHF. The chain employs TRBV6-2 or TRBV6-3 and TRBJ1-6; D unclear. CDR3 size: 15 residues. Germline V gives CDR1 MNHEY, CDR2 SVGEGT. Deletions cut 2 bases from V and 9 bases from J, with 14 bases between.

This clonotype was counted ten times or more. The rearrangement uses TRBV28 and TRBJ2-7; 9 bases agree with TRBD2. Trimming at V came to 10 bases and at J to 6 bases, leaving 10 bases not matched to a gene. CDR1 MDHEN and CDR2 SYDVKM come from the germline V gene. The CDR3 spans 13 residues. CDR3 sequence: CATKLAGNSEQYF. CDR3 bases: TGTGCCACCAAACTAGCGGGCAACAGCGAGCAGTACTTC.

This clonotype was observed once. V gene TRBV5-1 combines with J gene TRBJ2-2, with 8 positions matching TRBD2. Germline CDR1 is SGHRS and CDR2 is YFSETQ. The CDR3 is 14 amino acids. Trimming took 8 bases from V and 1 from J; bases not matched to a gene: 4. DNA of the CDR3: TGCGCCAGTTATACTAGCGGGAACACCGGGGAGCTGTTTTTT. Protein: CASYTSGNTGELFF.

The chain uses TRBV19 and TRBJ2-7; D might be TRBD2 (6 bases). V shed 0 bases and J shed 1 base, with 13 bases lying between them. This CDR3 spans 16 amino acids. Per the germline V gene, CDR1 is LNHDA and CDR2 is SQIVND (reference sequence). The CDR3 spells CASSIDSGEPSYEQYF. Written as DNA, the CDR3 is TGTGCCAGTAGTATAGATTCGGGGGAGCCGTCCTACGAGCAGTACTTC. The full variable domain, with the rest looked up from reference TRBV19 and TRBJ2-7, is DGGITQSPKYLFRKEGQNVTLSCEQNLNHDAMYWYRQDPGQGLRLIYYSQIVNDFQKGDIAEGYSVSREKKESFPLTVTSAQKNPTAFYLCASSIDSGEPSYEQYFGPGTRLTVT.

This chain connects TRBV24-1 to TRBJ2-5, with D perhaps given as TRBD1 or TRBD2 (6 bases each). Trimming left V 3 bases short and J 6 bases short, with 10 bases between. Germline CDR1 KGHDR, CDR2 SFDVKD. The CDR3 sequence is 13 residues long. The CDR3 DNA follows: TGTGCCACCAGTGATCCGGGGGCGAAGACCCAGTACTTC. Translation: CATSDPGAKTQYF.

The rearrangement uses TRBV2 and TRBJ1-6, with 8 bases that match TRBD1. The V and J ends lost 6 bases and 7 bases, in that order; junction bases with no gene match: 8. This CDR3 comprises 15 residues. The germline V gene encodes CDR1 SNHLY and CDR2 FYNNEI. The CDR3 DNA is TGTGCCAGCAGGGACGACAGGGGTCGGAATTCACCCCTCCACTTT. Protein product: CASRDDRGRNSPLHF.

This clonotype was recorded a few times. The V and J genes are TRBV7-9 and TRBJ2-2; D gene uncertain. This CDR3 contains 13 residues. Germline V gives CDR1 SEHNR, CDR2 FQNEAQ (reference sequence). V was pared by 5 bases and J by 6 bases, with 10 bases between. CDR3 sequence reads: CASSPTLAGELFF. CDR3 DNA sequence: TGTGCCAGCAGCCCTACCCTAGCCGGGGAGCTGTTTTTT.

The chain couples TRBV15 to TRBJ2-1; no clear D gene. V lost 0 bases, J lost 6 bases, and 12 bases lay in between. Germline CDR1 LNHNV, CDR2 YYDKDF (reference sequence). This CDR3 is 15 amino acids long. DNA of the CDR3: TGTGCCACCAGCAGAGATCAGGCTTACCCCAATGAGCAGTTCTTC. Translation gives CATSRDQAYPNEQFF.

Many counts were recorded for this clonotype. The DNA of the CDR3 is TGTGCCAGCAGCTTAGTTGTTCGCTCCGGGGGGCAATGGGATGGCTACACCTTC. Its protein is CASSLVVRSGGQWDGYTF. The chain couples TRBV7-9 to TRBJ1-2; weak D call: TRBD1 (6 bases). V was pared by 1 base and J by 6 bases, with 24 bases between. Per germline, CDR1 SEHNR and CDR2 FQNEAQ (reference sequence). The CDR3 has 18 residues.

V and J are TRBV28 and TRBJ1-1, with D possibly matching TRBD1 (5 bases). V gave up 6 bases and J gave up 8 bases, with 16 bases separating them. CDR1 is MDHEN and CDR2 is SYDVKM in the germline V gene. CDR3 length: 13 amino acids. CDR3 region: CASRAGGGKEAFF. CDR3 in DNA: TGTGCCAGCAGGGCGGGGGGGGGAAAAGAAGCTTTCTTT.

This clonotype was seen only once. V gene TRBV12-5 combines with J gene TRBJ1-4; 7 nucleotides agree with TRBD1. There are 13 residues in the CDR3. Germline lookup yields CDR1 LGHNT and CDR2 FRNRAP. The CDR3 DNA is TGTGCCAGCAGGGACAGTGGGGAGGAAAAACTGTTTTTT. This codes for CASRDSGEEKLFF. Supplemented by reference TRBV12-5 and TRBJ1-4, the full variable domain reads DARVTQTPRHKVTEMGQEVTMRCQPILGHNTVFWYRQTMMQGLELLAYFRNRAPLDDSGMPKDRFSAEMPDATLATLKIQPSEPRDSAVYFCASRDSGEEKLFFGSGTQLSVL.

The rearrangement links TRBV24-1 to TRBJ2-3; maybe TRBD2 (5 bases). The CDR3 length is 12 residues. Trimming removed 7 bases at V and 6 bases at J, with 10 bases between. Germline CDR1 and CDR2: KGHDR and SFDVKD. The DNA of the CDR3 is TGTGCCACCAGCACCCCGGGGGATACGCAGTATTTT. This sequence encodes CATSTPGDTQYF.

In this sample, this clonotype turned up a few times. The V and J genes are TRBV12-3 or TRBV12-4 and TRBJ2-7; no clear D gene. Trimming removed 4 bases at V and 3 bases at J, with 4 bases between. This CDR3 contains 11 residues. CDR3 nucleotides: TGTGCCAGCAGTTCAGGCTACGAGCAGTACTTC. It translates to CASSSGYEQYF.

CDR3 nucleotides: TGTGCCAGCAGCCCCGGGGAGGGGGCCCAATACGAGCAGTACTTC. This sequence encodes CASSPGEGAQYEQYF. The gene calls are TRBV6-5 and TRBJ2-7; D is perhaps TRBD1 or TRBD2 (7 bases each). V lost 6 bases, J lost 4 bases, and 19 bases lay in between. CDR3 length: 15 residues. CDR1 MNHEY and CDR2 SVGAGI come from the germline V gene.